This is a list of T cell receptor beta chains from one sample in a study of T cells in Graves' hyperthyroidism and ophthalmopathy. In TCRdb, the multiplex PCR reads were re-called with MiXCR into one record per CDR3 protein. The sample carries around 620,000 distinct CDR3 sequences, around 15% recorded once. Sequenced: blood. Receptor source: a woman in her 30s with Graves' hyperthyroidism. CDR3s include the opening cysteine and the closing phenylalanine or tryptophan. The order of the fields is J gene, V gene, clone size, D gene, CDR3 protein, CDR3 DNA. A D gene is named only where the DNA matches it firmly. Size values are once, few and many counts, or a class for expanded clones, and some rows have none.

>TRBJ2-7|TRBV6-1|many|TRBD2
CATGSGREGLYEQYF
TGTGCCACCGGCTCGGGGCGGGAGGGCCTATACGAGCAGTACTTC
>TRBJ2-5|TRBV3-1|NA|NA
CASSQVLAVQETQYF
TGTGCCAGCAGCCAAGTACTAGCCGTTCAAGAGACCCAGTACTTC
>TRBJ1-1|TRBV18|many|NA
CASSTSRGHEAFF
TGTGCCAGCTCAACATCCCGGGGGCATGAAGCTTTCTTT
>TRBJ2-1|TRBV28|NA|TRBD2
CASSFRGLAGANEQFF
TGTGCCAGCAGTTTCAGGGGACTAGCGGGAGCCAATGAGCAGTTCTTC
>TRBJ1-4|TRBV6-8|NA|TRBD1
CASSLRTGVEKLFF
TGTGCCAGCAGTTTAAGGACAGGGGTTGAAAAACTGTTTTTT
>TRBJ2-7|TRBV13|many|TRBD1
CASSTPGQGTYEQYF
TGTGCCAGCAGCACGCCGGGACAGGGCACCTACGAGCAGTACTTC
>TRBJ2-7|TRBV4-1|NA|TRBD1
CASSQLGQGYEQYF
TGCGCCAGCAGCCAACTAGGACAGGGGTACGAGCAGTACTTC
>TRBJ2-7|TRBV4-3|NA|TRBD1
CASSQVLEGQGFPDEQYF
TGCGCCAGCAGCCAAGTCCTTGAGGGACAGGGTTTTCCTGACGAGCAGTACTTC
>TRBJ1-2|TRBV6-1|NA|NA
CASRTGVGYTF
TGTGCCAGCAGAACCGGGGTGGGCTACACCTTC
>TRBJ2-1|TRBV18|few|TRBD2
CASASGSRDEQFF
TGTGCCAGCGCTAGCGGGAGCAGGGATGAGCAGTTCTTC
>TRBJ2-1|TRBV13|NA|NA
CASSLRLVNEQFF
TGTGCCAGCAGCTTAAGGTTGGTCAATGAGCAGTTCTTC
>TRBJ2-4|TRBV5-1|many|NA
CASSLADGQNGNIQYF
TGCGCCAGCAGCTTGGCCGATGGACAGAACGGAAACATTCAGTACTTC
>TRBJ1-5|TRBV28|many|NA
CGGGKLNSNQPQHF
TGTGGCGGGGGGAAGCTGAATAGCAATCAGCCCCAGCATTTT
>TRBJ1-1|TRBV30|few|NA
CALLGTGLMNTEAFF
TGTGCCTTGTTGGGTACAGGGCTCATGAACACTGAAGCTTTCTTT
>TRBJ2-1|TRBV20-1|few|NA
CSAPRGDLAYNEQFF
TGCAGTGCTCCCCGGGGCGACCTAGCCTACAATGAGCAGTTCTTC
>TRBJ1-1|TRBV5-1|NA|NA
CASSSTSGNTETFF
TGCGCCAGCAGCTCCACTAGTGGGAACACTGAAACTTTCTTT
>TRBJ2-2|TRBV7-2|many|NA
CASSLDYTGGELFF
TGTGCCAGCAGCTTAGACTACACCGGCGGGGAGCTGTTTTTT
>TRBJ2-1|TRBV12-5|many|TRBD1
CASGLTGGGRTGEQFF
TGTGCTAGTGGTTTGACAGGGGGCGGAAGGACGGGGGAGCAGTTCTTC
>TRBJ2-7|TRBV6-1|many|NA
CASSEAATLGTYEQYF
TGTGCCAGCAGTGAAGCGGCGACGTTGGGGACCTACGAGCAGTACTTC
>TRBJ2-7|TRBV19|few|NA
CASSPRTVYEQYF
TGTGCCAGTAGCCCACGGACGGTCTACGAGCAGTACTTC
>TRBJ2-7|TRBV9|NA|TRBD1
CASSAGTGDSYEQYF
TGTGCCAGCAGCGCCGGGACAGGGGACTCCTACGAGCAGTACTTC
>TRBJ2-2|TRBV13|many|TRBD1
CASSPDRGPTGELFF
TGTGCCAGCAGCCCCGACAGGGGGCCCACCGGGGAGCTGTTTTTT
>TRBJ2-1|TRBV20-1|NA|TRBD2
CSAREGLGLAGAYNEQFF
TGCAGTGCTAGAGAGGGACTAGGACTAGCGGGTGCCTACAATGAGCAGTTCTTC
>TRBJ2-2|TRBV24-1|many|NA
CATSDSRKNTGELFF
TGTGCCACCAGTGATTCAAGGAAGAACACCGGGGAGCTGTTTTTT
>TRBJ2-7|TRBV28|many|TRBD2
CASSTQAGGISYEQYF
TGTGCCAGCAGTACCCAAGCGGGAGGGATCTCCTACGAGCAGTACTTC
>TRBJ2-7|TRBV11-2|many|NA
CASSPSGLGRDFYEQYF
TGTGCCAGCAGCCCTTCAGGCCTAGGTCGTGATTTTTACGAGCAGTACTTC
>TRBJ2-5|TRBV4-1|NA|TRBD2
CASSQRTSGTQETQYF
TGCGCCAGCAGCCAACGGACTAGCGGGACTCAAGAGACCCAGTACTTC
>TRBJ1-3|TRBV7-7|few|NA
CASSDSAGNTIYF
TGTGCTAGCAGCGACAGTGCTGGAAACACCATATATTTT
>TRBJ2-5|TRBV7-2|few|NA
CASSLVVRDGEAQYF
TGTGCCAGCAGCTTAGTCGTCAGGGACGGAGAGGCCCAGTACTTC
>TRBJ2-2|TRBV7-9|few|TRBD2
CASSLFFAGATGELFF
TGTGCCAGCAGCTTATTCTTTGCGGGAGCCACCGGGGAGCTGTTTTTT
>TRBJ1-5|TRBV30|many|NA
CAWSYERVNQPQHF
TGTGCCTGGAGTTATGAGAGGGTTAATCAGCCCCAGCATTTT
>TRBJ2-3|TRBV24-1|NA|TRBD1
CATSDLHRGRTDTQYF
TGTGCCACCAGTGATTTGCACAGGGGGCGCACAGATACGCAGTATTTT
>TRBJ1-4|TRBV28|many|NA
CASSLPAGRGKLFF
TGTGCCAGCAGTTTGCCGGCGGGGAGGGGAAAACTGTTTTTT
>TRBJ1-2|TRBV5-1|many|TRBD1
CASSLAGTGGSYGYTF
TGCGCCAGCAGCTTGGCCGGGACAGGGGGCTCCTATGGCTACACCTTC
>TRBJ2-2|TRBV11-2|few|TRBD2
CASSQPGLAGGPSGELFF
TGTGCCAGCAGCCAACCCGGACTAGCGGGAGGGCCATCCGGGGAGCTGTTTTTT
>TRBJ2-1|TRBV6-2/TRBV6-3|many|NA
CASSYVGAYNEQFF
TGTGCCAGCAGTTACGTGGGGGCCTACAATGAGCAGTTCTTC
>TRBJ2-2|TRBV6-2/TRBV6-3|NA|NA
CASRQELPGELFF
TGTGCCAGCAGGCAGGAACTACCGGGGGAGCTGTTTTTT
>TRBJ2-3|TRBV4-3|NA|TRBD2
CASSQAVAGAADTQYF
TGCGCCAGCAGCCAAGCGGTAGCGGGAGCTGCAGATACGCAGTATTTT
>TRBJ2-4|TRBV20-1|many|NA
CSARDLGRLDIQYF
TGCAGTGCTAGAGATCTGGGCAGGCTAGACATTCAGTACTTC
>TRBJ2-6|TRBV9|few|TRBD2
CASSASPGGSGANVLTF
TGTGCCAGCAGCGCCTCCCCCGGGGGGTCTGGGGCCAACGTCCTGACTTTC
>TRBJ2-2|TRBV7-2|many|NA
CASSLAQTNTGELFF
TGTGCCAGCAGCTTAGCACAAACGAACACCGGGGAGCTGTTTTTT
>TRBJ2-1|TRBV2|NA|NA
CASIEGTYNEQFF
TGTGCCAGCATTGAGGGCACGTACAATGAGCAGTTCTTC
>TRBJ2-1|TRBV3-1|NA|TRBD2
CASSQPGRSSYNEQFF
TGTGCCAGCAGCCAACCCGGGAGGAGCTCCTACAATGAGCAGTTCTTC
>TRBJ2-1|TRBV19|NA|TRBD1
CASSTRTGGAEQFF
TGTGCCAGTAGTACGAGAACAGGGGGCGCAGAGCAGTTCTTC
>TRBJ2-5|TRBV20-1|few|TRBD2
CSPSGPREGQETQYF
TGCAGTCCGTCCGGACCAAGGGAGGGACAAGAGACCCAGTACTTC